A selection of T cell receptor beta chains follows, all from one sample in a study of molecular identifiers for immune sequencing clone quantification. TCRdb analysed the PCR reads with MiXCR anew, one entry per CDR3 protein. The sample shows hundreds of thousands of distinct CDR3 sequences, 15% to 20% of them seen only once. The sequenced sample was naive CD8+ T cells from blood, with Jurkat cell RNA spiked in. These receptor sequences come from a human donor in good health. Some libraries in this study had Jurkat cell RNA spiked in. The CDR3 runs from the conserved cysteine through the conserved F or W. Fields, in order: V gene, clone size, D gene, J gene, CDR3 DNA, CDR3 protein. The D gene is left open where the match is weak. Expanded clones are given a class, and other clones once, few, many or no size at all.

v_call: TRBV20-1; clone_size: -; d_call: TRBD1; j_call: TRBJ2-2; cdr3_nt: TGCAGTGCCGTCGTAGTACCGGGACAGGGGGACACCGGGGAGCTGTTTTTC; cdr3_aa: CSAVVVPGQGDTGELFF
v_call: TRBV18; clone_size: -; d_call: TRBD1; j_call: TRBJ2-5; cdr3_nt: TGTGCCAGCTCACCACCGGACAGGGTTCGAGAGACCCAGTACTTC; cdr3_aa: CASSPPDRVRETQYF
v_call: TRBV2; clone_size: many; d_call: -; j_call: TRBJ2-6; cdr3_nt: TGTGCCAGCAGTGAGACCCCGCTTTCTGGGGCCAACGTCCTGACTTTC; cdr3_aa: CASSETPLSGANVLTF
v_call: TRBV30; clone_size: few; d_call: TRBD1; j_call: TRBJ1-5; cdr3_nt: TGTGCCTGGAGTGAGGGACAGGGGGTCCAGCCCCAGCATTTT; cdr3_aa: CAWSEGQGVQPQHF
v_call: TRBV11-2; clone_size: -; d_call: TRBD2; j_call: TRBJ2-7; cdr3_nt: TGTGCCAGCAGCCATGGACTAGCGGGGCCCTACGAGCAGTACTTC; cdr3_aa: CASSHGLAGPYEQYF
v_call: TRBV6-6; clone_size: -; d_call: -; j_call: TRBJ2-3; cdr3_nt: TGTGCCAGCATTCTCCGGGCGGGGGCGGCGGATACGCAGTATTTT; cdr3_aa: CASILRAGAADTQYF
v_call: TRBV7-9; clone_size: many; d_call: -; j_call: TRBJ2-2; cdr3_nt: TGTGCCAGCAGCAAAACCGGGACCCCAGGATCGAACACCGGGGAGCTGTTTTTT; cdr3_aa: CASSKTGTPGSNTGELFF
v_call: TRBV7-2; clone_size: many; d_call: -; j_call: TRBJ2-7; cdr3_nt: TGTGCCAGCAGTTCCCGGGACTCGACGGTGGTCGAGCAGTACTTC; cdr3_aa: CASSSRDSTVVEQYF
v_call: TRBV12-3/TRBV12-4; clone_size: few; d_call: -; j_call: TRBJ2-1; cdr3_nt: TGTGCCAGCAGTTTGGGGCGGATCTACAATGAGCAGTTCTTC; cdr3_aa: CASSLGRIYNEQFF
v_call: TRBV28; clone_size: many; d_call: TRBD1; j_call: TRBJ2-3; cdr3_nt: TGTGCCAGCAGTCACAGGGGGCCTGGGACAGATACGCAGTATTTT; cdr3_aa: CASSHRGPGTDTQYF
v_call: TRBV2; clone_size: -; d_call: -; j_call: TRBJ1-6; cdr3_nt: TGTGCCAGCAGTGAAAGGTCAGGGAGCTCACCCCTCCACTTT; cdr3_aa: CASSERSGSSPLHF
v_call: TRBV29-1; clone_size: few; d_call: -; j_call: TRBJ1-2; cdr3_nt: TGCAGCGTCCCTGTCCTAGGCGGCTACACCTTC; cdr3_aa: CSVPVLGGYTF
v_call: TRBV7-9; clone_size: many; d_call: -; j_call: TRBJ2-7; cdr3_nt: TGTGCCAGCAGCCCATCCACTGGGGGTCCCCTGTACGAGCAGTACTTC; cdr3_aa: CASSPSTGGPLYEQYF
v_call: TRBV4-3; clone_size: many; d_call: -; j_call: TRBJ2-7; cdr3_nt: TGCGCCAGCAGCCAAGACGCGGGGGCGGGTGAGCAGTACTTC; cdr3_aa: CASSQDAGAGEQYF
v_call: TRBV7-9; clone_size: many; d_call: -; j_call: TRBJ2-7; cdr3_nt: TGTGCCAGCAGCGGGGGGGCGTCCTACGAGCAGTACTTC; cdr3_aa: CASSGGASYEQYF
v_call: TRBV7-2; clone_size: many; d_call: -; j_call: TRBJ2-1; cdr3_nt: TGTGCCAGCAGTCGATCGGGGGAGGACTACAATGAGCAGTTCTTC; cdr3_aa: CASSRSGEDYNEQFF
v_call: TRBV6-5; clone_size: many; d_call: -; j_call: TRBJ2-3; cdr3_nt: TGTGCCAGCAGTTACGCTCCTCGGGATACGCAGTATTTT; cdr3_aa: CASSYAPRDTQYF
v_call: TRBV6-5; clone_size: few; d_call: TRBD2; j_call: TRBJ2-1; cdr3_nt: TGTGCCAGCAGTTACCTTGGGGGGGGGGAGAATGAGCAGTTCTTC; cdr3_aa: CASSYLGGGENEQFF
v_call: TRBV7-6; clone_size: -; d_call: TRBD1; j_call: TRBJ1-4; cdr3_nt: TGTGCCAGCAGCTTTCGGGACAGACTGAATGAAAAACTGTTTTTT; cdr3_aa: CASSFRDRLNEKLFF
v_call: TRBV7-9; clone_size: many; d_call: -; j_call: TRBJ2-7; cdr3_nt: TGTGCCAGCAGCTTAGGAGTTGACTCCTACGAGCAGTACTTC; cdr3_aa: CASSLGVDSYEQYF
v_call: TRBV7-7; clone_size: many; d_call: -; j_call: TRBJ2-3; cdr3_nt: TGTGCCAGCAGCTTACGGGGACCCGACGATACGCAGTATTTT; cdr3_aa: CASSLRGPDDTQYF
v_call: TRBV9; clone_size: many; d_call: TRBD1; j_call: TRBJ2-7; cdr3_nt: TGTGCCAGCAGCGTAGGTGGGACAGGGGGTTTAAGTGAGCAGTACTTC; cdr3_aa: CASSVGGTGGLSEQYF
v_call: TRBV5-6; clone_size: few; d_call: -; j_call: TRBJ1-1; cdr3_nt: TGTGCCAGCAGCCCCAGACTTATGAACACTGAAGCTTTCTTT; cdr3_aa: CASSPRLMNTEAFF
v_call: TRBV10-3; clone_size: -; d_call: -; j_call: TRBJ1-3; cdr3_nt: TGTGCCATCAGTGGCCCGGATCGGACTGGATTCTCTGGAAACACCATATATTTT; cdr3_aa: CAISGPDRTGFSGNTIYF
v_call: TRBV5-5; clone_size: -; d_call: -; j_call: TRBJ2-1; cdr3_nt: TGTGCCAGCAGCTTTGGGATTTACAATGAGCAGTTCTTC; cdr3_aa: CASSFGIYNEQFF
v_call: TRBV2; clone_size: few; d_call: TRBD2; j_call: TRBJ2-7; cdr3_nt: TGTGCCAGCAGTGAAGAGCGGGGGGGAGCCTACGAGCAGTACTTC; cdr3_aa: CASSEERGGAYEQYF
v_call: TRBV28; clone_size: many; d_call: TRBD1; j_call: TRBJ2-3; cdr3_nt: TGTGCCAGCAACCAGCCGGGACAGAGGTTAGATACGCAGTATTTT; cdr3_aa: CASNQPGQRLDTQYF
v_call: TRBV29-1; clone_size: many; d_call: -; j_call: TRBJ2-1; cdr3_nt: TGCAGCGTGGTCACGGGGGACTCCTACAATGAGCAGTTCTTC; cdr3_aa: CSVVTGDSYNEQFF
v_call: TRBV30; clone_size: many; d_call: -; j_call: TRBJ2-3; cdr3_nt: TGTGCCTGGAGTGTTGGCGGAGCTAGCACAGATACGCAGTATTTT; cdr3_aa: CAWSVGGASTDTQYF
v_call: TRBV12-3/TRBV12-4; clone_size: many; d_call: TRBD1; j_call: TRBJ1-5; cdr3_nt: TGTGCCAGCATGACAGGGGGGGGGCCCCAGCATTTT; cdr3_aa: CASMTGGGPQHF
v_call: TRBV4-1; clone_size: few; d_call: -; j_call: TRBJ2-7; cdr3_nt: TGCGCCAGCAGCCATTATATGGAGGCAGCCTACGAGCAGTACTTC; cdr3_aa: CASSHYMEAAYEQYF
v_call: TRBV12-3/TRBV12-4; clone_size: -; d_call: TRBD2; j_call: TRBJ2-1; cdr3_nt: TGTGCCAGCAGTTTAGCGGGCCTAGCGGGGGGTGAGCAGTTCTTC; cdr3_aa: CASSLAGLAGGEQFF